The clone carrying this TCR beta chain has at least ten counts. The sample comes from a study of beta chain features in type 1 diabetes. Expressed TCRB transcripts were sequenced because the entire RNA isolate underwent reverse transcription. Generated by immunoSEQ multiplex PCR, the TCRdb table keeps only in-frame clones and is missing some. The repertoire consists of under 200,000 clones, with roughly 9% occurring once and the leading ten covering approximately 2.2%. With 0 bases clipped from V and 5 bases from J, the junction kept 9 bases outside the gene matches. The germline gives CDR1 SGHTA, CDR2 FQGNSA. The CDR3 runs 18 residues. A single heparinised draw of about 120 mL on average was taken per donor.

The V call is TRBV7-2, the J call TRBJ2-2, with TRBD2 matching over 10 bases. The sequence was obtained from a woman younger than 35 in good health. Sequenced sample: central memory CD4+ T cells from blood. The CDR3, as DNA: TGTGCCAGCAGCTTAGCGTCTAGCGGGGGACTAATAACCGGGGAGCTGTTTTTT. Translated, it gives CASSLASSGGLITGELFF.